The subject of this entry is one T cell receptor (beta chain). No antigen is known for it. No much larger clone is present one base from it, and per-base qualities are unavailable. RNA was extracted with the RNeasy kit and roughly 0.5 to 1 ug was reverse transcribed using random hexamers. TCR beta CDR3 regions were amplified with the immunoSEQ multiplex PCR assay covering 54 Vbeta and 13 Jbeta segments. Bias from PCR amplification was corrected by using a synthetic template baseline for primer optimization and for computational correction. In the paper's pipeline: Reads were annotated to V, D and J genes according to IMGT and were analyzed with immunoSEQ Analyzer, with only productive sequences retained. Clonality was calculated as one minus the Shannon entropy normalized by log2 of the number of productive unique sequences. For each patient and control, public and private clones were evaluated among the 100 most prevalent clones. Clones were defined as Susac-specific if absent from the healthy and MS cohorts, from 1052 published viral clones and from other ImmuneACCESS disease sequences. TCRdb took the public reads, trimmed them with fastp at Q25, ran MiXCR for clone calling and kept in-frame beta chains. One record per CDR3 amino acid sequence lists the most common genes and DNA. The V and J calls and clone size come from TCRdb's table, not from the authors' own analysis. The sample table shows about 80,000 distinct CDR3 sequences, and about 95% are seen once. The ten largest clones take up around 0.41% of the sample.

The germline ends are 15 bases apart after V is trimmed by 6 bases and J by 3 bases. The CDR3 sequence holds 15 residues, the cysteine and phenylalanine included. Only the CDR3 DNA stays, 45 bases, in frame from base 1. The germline V gene yields SQVTM for CDR1 and ANQGSEA for CDR2. The sample comes from a study of CD8 T cells in Susac syndrome (dated by TCRdb to between 2018 and 2020). Study-level background: Among the sequenced Susac syndrome patients, over five had clinically active disease and 8 or 9 were in clinical remission. Susac syndrome patients were therapy-naive, on corticosteroids (some also receiving IVIg), or on IVIg alone at blood withdrawal. The study used repertoire sequencing to test whether antigen drove CD8+ T cell activation and differentiation in Susac syndrome. The study compared CD8+ T cell repertoire clonality among approximately twelve healthy donors, approximately 14 Susac syndrome patients and 15 multiple sclerosis patients.

Peripheral blood CD8+ and CD4+ T cells from healthy donors, Susac syndrome patients and multiple sclerosis patients were profiled using high-throughput TCR beta sequencing. The Susac syndrome patients fulfilled recently defined diagnostic criteria for definite or probable disease. Bulk CD8+ and CD4+ T cells were purified by magnetic negative isolation, whereas CD8+ TEMRA cells were enriched by FACS. Blood was drawn into EDTA tubes, processed within 24 hours, and PBMCs were isolated by density gradient centrifugation. PBMCs intended for TCR sequencing were cryopreserved in liquid nitrogen and thawed later in a water bath at 37 degrees C. The sorted or isolated CD4+, CD8+ and CD8+ TEMRA cells reached a purity of at least 90%. The paper as a whole reports these results and caveats: Susac syndrome CD8+ repertoires showed clonal expansion, highest in CD8+ TEMRA cells and greater in clinically active than remitting patients. The number of individuals in the TCR sequencing and HLA analysis was acknowledged as relatively small. Roughly 15 and five Susac-specific public clones were found in the total CD8+ and CD8+ TEMRA repertoires, respectively.

The rearrangement joined TRBV29-1 to TRBJ2-6; matching of 5 bases hints at TRBD1 as the D gene. Specimen: CD8+ T cells from PBMCs. The receptor comes from a human donor with Susac syndrome. The DNA sequence follows: TGCAGCGTCTGGACATCCCATTATGGGGCCAACGTCCTGACTTTC. This is translated as CSVWTSHYGANVLTF.